This T cell receptor (beta chain) was retrieved from a study of T cells in localized non-small cell lung cancer. Sequenced by immunoSEQ multiplex PCR; TCRdb stores in-frame clones only, minus some. The sample lists more than 2,000 clones, 20% to 30% occurring once. CDR3 length equals 13 residues. Trimming at V came to 6 bases and at J to 8 bases, leaving 11 bases not matched to a gene. The germline CDR1 and CDR2 sequences are GTSNPN and SVGIG (reference sequence). The sample here was lung tumor tissue, taken before any cancer treatment. The chain carries TRBV30 and TRBJ1-2; 8 bases match TRBD1. The clonotype originates from a woman aged 40-69 years with stage I lung adenocarcinoma. CDR3: CACPGQVFLGYTF. The CDR3 coding sequence is TGTGCCTGCCCGGGACAGGTTTTTTTGGGCTACACCTTC.